This T cell receptor (beta chain) was identified in a study of regulatory T cells in long-lasting Graves disease. Building of the TCR beta libraries involved iRepertoire HTBI primers and Arm-PCR of CDR3 regions. In TCRdb, the multiplex PCR reads were re-called with MiXCR into one record per CDR3 protein. The table lists 550,000 to 650,000 distinct CDR3 sequences, approximately 16% of them singletons. Germline lookup yields CDR1 MNHGY and CDR2 SVAAGI. The junction had 4 bases not matched to a gene; V was cut back by 4 bases and J by 1 base. This CDR3 contains 15 residues. This clonotype was counted between two and nine times. Indicated time point: newly diagnosed GD, antithyroid drugs for less than 3 months. After RNA was extracted from PBMCs, the TCR library was made from it. These data were also filed under a second study, of T cells in Graves' hyperthyroidism and ophthalmopathy.

This chain joins TRBV6-9 and TRBJ1-2, with 9 bases identical to TRBD1. Sequencing used peripheral blood mononuclear cells (PBMCs), obtained at new diagnosis, from a patient treated with antithyroid drugs. The TCR was taken from a man between 18 and 29 years old with Graves disease. CDR3 residues: CASSSGQGLNYGYTF. The CDR3 nucleotides read TGTGCCAGCAGTTCAGGACAGGGGCTTAACTATGGCTACACCTTC.